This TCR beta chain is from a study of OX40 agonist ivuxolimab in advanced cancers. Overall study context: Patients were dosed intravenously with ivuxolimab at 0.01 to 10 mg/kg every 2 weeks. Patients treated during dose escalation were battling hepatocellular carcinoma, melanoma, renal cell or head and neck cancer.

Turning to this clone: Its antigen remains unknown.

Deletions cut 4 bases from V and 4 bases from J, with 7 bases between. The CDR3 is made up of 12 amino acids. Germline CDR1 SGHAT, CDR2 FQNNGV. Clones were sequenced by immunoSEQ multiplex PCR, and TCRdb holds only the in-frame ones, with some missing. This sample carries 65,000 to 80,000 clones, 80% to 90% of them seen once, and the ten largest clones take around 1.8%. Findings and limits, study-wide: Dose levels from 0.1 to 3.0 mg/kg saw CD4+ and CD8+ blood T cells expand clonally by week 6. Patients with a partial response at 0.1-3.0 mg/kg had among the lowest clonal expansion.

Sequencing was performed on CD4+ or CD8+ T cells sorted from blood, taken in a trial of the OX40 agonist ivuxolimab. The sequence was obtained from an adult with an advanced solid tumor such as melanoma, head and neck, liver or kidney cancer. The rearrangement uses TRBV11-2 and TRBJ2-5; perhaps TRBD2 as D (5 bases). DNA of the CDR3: TGTGCCAGCAGCTACCTAGCAGAGACCCAGTACTTC. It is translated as CASSYLAETQYF.